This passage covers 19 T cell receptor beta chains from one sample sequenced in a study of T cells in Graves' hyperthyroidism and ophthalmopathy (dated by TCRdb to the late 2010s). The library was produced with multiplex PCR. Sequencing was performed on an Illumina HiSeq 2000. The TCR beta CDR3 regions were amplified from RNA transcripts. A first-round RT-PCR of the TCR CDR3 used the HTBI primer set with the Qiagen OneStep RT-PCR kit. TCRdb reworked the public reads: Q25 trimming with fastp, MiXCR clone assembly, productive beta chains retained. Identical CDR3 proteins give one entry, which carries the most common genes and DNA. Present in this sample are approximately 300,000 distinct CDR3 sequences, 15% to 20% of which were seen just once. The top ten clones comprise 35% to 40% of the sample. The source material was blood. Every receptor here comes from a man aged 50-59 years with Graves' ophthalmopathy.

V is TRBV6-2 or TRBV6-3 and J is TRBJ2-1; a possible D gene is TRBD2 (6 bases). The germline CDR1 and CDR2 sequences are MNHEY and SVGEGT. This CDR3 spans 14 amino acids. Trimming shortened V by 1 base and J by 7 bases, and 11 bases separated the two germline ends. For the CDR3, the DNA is TGTGCCAGCAGTTACTTGACTAGTCTAAATGAGCAGTTCTTC. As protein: CASSYLTSLNEQFF.

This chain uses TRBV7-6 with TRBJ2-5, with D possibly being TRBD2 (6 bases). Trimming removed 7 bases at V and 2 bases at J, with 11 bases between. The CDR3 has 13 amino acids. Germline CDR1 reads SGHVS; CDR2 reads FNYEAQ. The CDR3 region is CASTHSGQETQYF. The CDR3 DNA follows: TGTGCCAGCACCCATAGCGGACAAGAGACCCAGTACTTC.

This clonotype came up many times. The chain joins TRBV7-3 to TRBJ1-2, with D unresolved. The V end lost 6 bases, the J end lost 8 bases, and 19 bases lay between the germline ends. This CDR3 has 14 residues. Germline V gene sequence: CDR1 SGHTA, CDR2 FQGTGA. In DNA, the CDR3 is TGTGCCAGCAGTTACGACGGTTCGCGTTCGGGCTACACCTTC. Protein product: CASSYDGSRSGYTF.

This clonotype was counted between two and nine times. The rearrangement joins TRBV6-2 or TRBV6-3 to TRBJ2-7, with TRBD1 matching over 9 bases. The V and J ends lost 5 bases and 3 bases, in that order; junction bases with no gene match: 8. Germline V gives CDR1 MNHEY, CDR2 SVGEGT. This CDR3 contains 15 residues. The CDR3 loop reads CASSLGQGSIYEQYF. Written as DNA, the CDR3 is TGTGCCAGCAGTCTTGGACAGGGGAGTATCTACGAGCAGTACTTC.

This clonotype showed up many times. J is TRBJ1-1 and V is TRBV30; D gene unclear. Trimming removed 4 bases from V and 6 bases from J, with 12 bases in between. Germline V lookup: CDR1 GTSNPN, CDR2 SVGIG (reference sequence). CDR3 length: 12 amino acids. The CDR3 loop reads CAWTLGRAEAFF. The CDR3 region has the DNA TGTGCCTGGACCCTGGGGAGGGCTGAAGCTTTCTTT. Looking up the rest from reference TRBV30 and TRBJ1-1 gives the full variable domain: SQTIHQWPATLVQPVGSPLSLECTVEGTSNPNLYWYRQAAGRGLQLLFYSVGIGQISSEVPQNLSASRPQDRQFILSSKKLLLSDSGFYLCAWTLGRAEAFFGQGTRLTVV.

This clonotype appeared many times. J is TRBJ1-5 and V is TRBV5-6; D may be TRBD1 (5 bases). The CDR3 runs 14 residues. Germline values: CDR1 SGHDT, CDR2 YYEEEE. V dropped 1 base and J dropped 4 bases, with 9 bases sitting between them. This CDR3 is CASSLTRGNQPQHF. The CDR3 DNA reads TGTGCCAGCAGCTTGACAAGGGGTAATCAGCCCCAGCATTTT.

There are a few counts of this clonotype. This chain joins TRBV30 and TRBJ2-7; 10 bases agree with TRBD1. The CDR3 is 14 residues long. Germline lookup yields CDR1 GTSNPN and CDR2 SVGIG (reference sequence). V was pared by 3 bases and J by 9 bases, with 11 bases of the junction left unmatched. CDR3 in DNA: TGTGCCTGGAGCCATAACCGGGACAGGGGCCCGCAGTACTTC. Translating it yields CAWSHNRDRGPQYF.

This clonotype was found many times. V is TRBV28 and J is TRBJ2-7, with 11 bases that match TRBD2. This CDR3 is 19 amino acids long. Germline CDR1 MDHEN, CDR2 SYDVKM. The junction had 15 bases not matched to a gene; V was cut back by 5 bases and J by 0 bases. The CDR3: CASSPAQGSGRAVSYEQYF. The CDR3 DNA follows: TGTGCCAGCAGTCCCGCCCAGGGTAGCGGGAGGGCCGTCTCCTACGAGCAGTACTTC.

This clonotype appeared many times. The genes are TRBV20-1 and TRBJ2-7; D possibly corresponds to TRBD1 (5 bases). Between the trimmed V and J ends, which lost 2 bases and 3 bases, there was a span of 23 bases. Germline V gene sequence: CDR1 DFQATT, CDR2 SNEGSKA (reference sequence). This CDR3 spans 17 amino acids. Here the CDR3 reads CSARNDVGQGLDYEQYF. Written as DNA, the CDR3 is TGCAGTGCTAGAAATGATGTGGGGCAGGGATTGGACTACGAGCAGTACTTC.

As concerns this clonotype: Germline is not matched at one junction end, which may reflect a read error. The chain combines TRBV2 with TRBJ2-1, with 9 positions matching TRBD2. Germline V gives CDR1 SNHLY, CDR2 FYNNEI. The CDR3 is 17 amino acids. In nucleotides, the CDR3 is TGCGCCAGCAGCCTGAGGACTAGCGCCATTCGGAGCAATGAGCAGTTCTTC. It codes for CASSLRTSAIRSNEQFF.

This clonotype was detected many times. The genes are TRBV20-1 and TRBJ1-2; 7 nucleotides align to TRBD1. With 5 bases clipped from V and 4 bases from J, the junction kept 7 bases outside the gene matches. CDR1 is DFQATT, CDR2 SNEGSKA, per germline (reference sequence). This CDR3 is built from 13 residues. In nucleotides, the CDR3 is TGCAGTGCTGGGTGGACAGGTAGCTATGGCTACACCTTC. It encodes CSAGWTGSYGYTF.

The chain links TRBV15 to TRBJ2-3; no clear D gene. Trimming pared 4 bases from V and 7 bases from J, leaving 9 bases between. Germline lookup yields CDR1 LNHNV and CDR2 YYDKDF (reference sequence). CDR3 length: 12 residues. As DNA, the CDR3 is TGTGCCACCAGCACAAACCCCAATACGCAGTATTTT. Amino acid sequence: CATSTNPNTQYF.

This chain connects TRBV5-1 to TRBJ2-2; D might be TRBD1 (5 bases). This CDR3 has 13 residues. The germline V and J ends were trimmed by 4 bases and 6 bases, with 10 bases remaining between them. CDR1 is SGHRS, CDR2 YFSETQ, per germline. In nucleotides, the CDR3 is TGCGCCAGCAGCGCACAGGTGGCCGGGGAGCTGTTTTTT. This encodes CASSAQVAGELFF.

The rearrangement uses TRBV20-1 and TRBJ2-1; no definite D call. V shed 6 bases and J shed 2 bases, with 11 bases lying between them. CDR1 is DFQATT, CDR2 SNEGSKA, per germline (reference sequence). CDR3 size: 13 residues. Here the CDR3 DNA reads TGCAGTGCCGCCAGCCTAACCTACAATGAGCAGTTCTTC. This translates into CSAASLTYNEQFF.

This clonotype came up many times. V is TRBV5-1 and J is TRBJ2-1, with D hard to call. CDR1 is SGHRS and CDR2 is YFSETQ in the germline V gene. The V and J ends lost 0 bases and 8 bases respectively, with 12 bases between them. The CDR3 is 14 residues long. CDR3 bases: TGCGCCAGCAGCTTGGACCAATCAGGCGATGAGCAGTTCTTC. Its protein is CASSLDQSGDEQFF.

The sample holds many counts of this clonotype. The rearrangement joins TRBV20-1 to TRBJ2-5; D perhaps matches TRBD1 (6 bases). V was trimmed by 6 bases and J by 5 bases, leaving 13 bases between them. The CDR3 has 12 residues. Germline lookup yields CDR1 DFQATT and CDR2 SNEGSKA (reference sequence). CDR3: CSAPRGWETQYF. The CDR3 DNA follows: TGCAGTGCCCCCAGGGGCTGGGAGACCCAGTACTTC.

The CDR3 is CASSRLAGIPVTPYNEQFF. The CDR3 nucleotides read TGTGCCAGCAGCCGACTAGCGGGAATTCCAGTTACCCCCTACAATGAGCAGTTCTTC. This chain joins TRBV12-3 or TRBV12-4 and TRBJ2-1; 11 nucleotides match TRBD2. This CDR3 is 19 amino acids long. The J segment lost 2 bases and the V segment lost 6 bases, leaving 15 bases of the junction unmatched.

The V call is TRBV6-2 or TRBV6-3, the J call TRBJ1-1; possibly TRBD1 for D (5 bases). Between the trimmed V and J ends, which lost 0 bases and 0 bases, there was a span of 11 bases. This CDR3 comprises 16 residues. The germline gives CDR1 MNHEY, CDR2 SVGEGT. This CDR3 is CASSYSRRQMNTEAFF. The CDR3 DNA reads TGTGCCAGCAGTTACTCGAGGAGACAGATGAACACTGAAGCTTTCTTT.

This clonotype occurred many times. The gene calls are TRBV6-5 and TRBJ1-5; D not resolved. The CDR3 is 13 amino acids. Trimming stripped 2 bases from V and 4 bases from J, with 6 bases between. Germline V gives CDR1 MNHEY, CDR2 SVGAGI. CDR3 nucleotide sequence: TGTGCCAGCAGTTACCGTCTTAATCAGCCCCAGCATTTT. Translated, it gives CASSYRLNQPQHF.